This T cell receptor (beta chain) emerged from a study of T-cell reconstitution after alpha-beta-depleted transplantation in children. Library preparation (for TCRbeta) was performed with unique molecular identifiers. TCRdb re-derived calls from the PCR reads in MiXCR, one entry per CDR3 protein. The data show 300,000 to 350,000 distinct CDR3 sequences, around 16% seen once. Notes on this clonotype: Its antigen remains unidentified.

Germline CDR1 is LGHNA and CDR2 is YSLEER. V lost 0 bases, J lost 5 bases, and 9 bases stayed unmatched. The CDR3 length is 16 residues. Points from the study as a whole: Expanded graft clones, several hundred of them, were reportedly the source of alpha-beta T cells about two months after transplant.

The clonotype originates from a male patient aged 2 to 10 who had a stem cell transplant for acute lymphoblastic leukemia, so the T cells may come from the graft donor. The material sequenced was PBMCs, mostly from graft donor cells, taken 360 days after TCRalphabeta/CD19-depleted stem cell transplant. The genes are TRBV4-3 and TRBJ1-2; 7 bases are a match to TRBD1. This CDR3 reads CASSQDVTGSRYGYTF. CDR3 nucleotide sequence: TGCGCCAGCAGCCAAGATGTGACAGGGTCTAGGTATGGCTACACCTTC.